This T cell receptor beta chain is from a study of blood T cell repertoires in COVID-19. Study-level information: Acute-phase and convalescent COVID-19 samples originated in the United States, Italy and Spain. PBMCs, B-cell-depleted T cells, or T cells were the source of the cDNA or gDNA that made up the material.

Repertoires were generated with immunoSEQ multiplex PCR, while TCRdb's copy carries only in-frame clones and drops some. The data hold approximately 210,000 clones, with 89% observed a single time. This CDR3 is 11 amino acids long. Trimming shortened V by 3 bases and J by 8 bases, and 8 bases separated the two germline ends. Germline V lookup: CDR1 DFQATT, CDR2 SNEGSKA (reference sequence). This clone was seen a single time. The sequenced sample consisted of peripheral blood. This chain uses TRBV20-1 with TRBJ2-1; TRBD2 is a possible D gene (6 bases). The sequence was collected from a woman aged 40 to 50 with acute or convalescent COVID-19. CDR3 sequence: CSASGGYEQFF. The CDR3, as DNA: TGCAGTGCTAGCGGGGGATATGAGCAGTTCTTC.